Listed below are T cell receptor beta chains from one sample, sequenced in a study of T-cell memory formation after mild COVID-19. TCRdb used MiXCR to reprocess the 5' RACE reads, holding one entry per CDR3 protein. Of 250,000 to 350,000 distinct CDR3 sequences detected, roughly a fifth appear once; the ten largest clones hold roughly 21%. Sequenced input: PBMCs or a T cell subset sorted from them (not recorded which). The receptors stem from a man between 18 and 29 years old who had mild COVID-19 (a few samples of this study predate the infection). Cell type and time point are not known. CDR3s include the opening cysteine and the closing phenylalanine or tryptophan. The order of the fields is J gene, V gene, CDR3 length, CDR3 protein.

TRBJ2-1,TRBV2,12,CASIHTSGEQFF
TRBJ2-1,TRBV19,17,CASSTTTTGGPYNEQFF
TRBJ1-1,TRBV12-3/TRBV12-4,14,CASRTGQGMAEAFF
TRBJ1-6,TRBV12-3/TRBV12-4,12,CASSSQGGALHF
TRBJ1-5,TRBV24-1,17,CATSDRTTGDSNQPQHF
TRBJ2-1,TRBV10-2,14,CASSELQGRNEQFF
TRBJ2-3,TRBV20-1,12,CSAKSRGDTQYF
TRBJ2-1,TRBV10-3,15,CAISGDRVSYNEQFF
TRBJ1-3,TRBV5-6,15,CASSLPHISGNTIYF
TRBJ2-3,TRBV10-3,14,CAILSSGSTDTQYF
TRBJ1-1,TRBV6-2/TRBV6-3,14,CASSYRRGNTEAFF
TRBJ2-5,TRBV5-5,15,CASSMWTGPQETQYF
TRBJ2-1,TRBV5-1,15,CASSLDGQSYNEQFF
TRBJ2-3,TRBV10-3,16,CAISVSRGRTKDTQYF
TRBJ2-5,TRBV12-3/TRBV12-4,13,CASNTGNQETQYF
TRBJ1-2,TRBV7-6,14,CATSVAGQGFGYTF
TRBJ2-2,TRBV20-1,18,CSARDPLAGGPNTGELFF
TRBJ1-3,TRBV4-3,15,CASSQLVAGADTIYF
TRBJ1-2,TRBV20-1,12,CSAIRGRDGYTF
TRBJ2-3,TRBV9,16,CASSVVGGSGTDTQYF
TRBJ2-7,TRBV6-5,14,CASSSPGGSYEQYF
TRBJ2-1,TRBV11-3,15,CASSLGGVGFDEQFF
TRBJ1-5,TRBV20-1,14,CSASKGASNQPQHF
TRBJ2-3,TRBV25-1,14,CASRRGTGTDTQYF
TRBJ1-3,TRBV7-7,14,CASSPTPSGNTIYF
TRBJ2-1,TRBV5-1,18,CASSLAAGLAGGPNEQFF
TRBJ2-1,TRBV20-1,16,CSADPMDSLDNNEQFF
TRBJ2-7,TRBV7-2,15,CASSLVYSGNNEQYF
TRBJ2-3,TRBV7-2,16,CASRRAGGAVTDTQYF
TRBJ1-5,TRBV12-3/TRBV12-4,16,CASSWTGARGAQPQHF
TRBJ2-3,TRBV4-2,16,CASSQGPRGGTDTQYF
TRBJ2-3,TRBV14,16,CASSQEGGLTPDTQYF
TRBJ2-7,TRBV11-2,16,CASSLGKGTYLYEQYF
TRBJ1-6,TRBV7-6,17,CASSAGAGAAYNSPLHF
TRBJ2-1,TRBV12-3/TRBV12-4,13,CASRAGVYNEQFF
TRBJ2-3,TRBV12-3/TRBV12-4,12,CASSSSPDTQYF
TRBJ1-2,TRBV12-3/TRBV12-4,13,CASMGDTNYGYTF
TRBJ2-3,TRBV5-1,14,CASSWDRETDTQYF
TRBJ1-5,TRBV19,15,CASRESGGPNQPQHF
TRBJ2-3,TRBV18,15,CASSSRLTSTDTQYF
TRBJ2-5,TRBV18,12,CASSELQETQYF
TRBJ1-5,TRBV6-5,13,CASSFGGNQPQHF
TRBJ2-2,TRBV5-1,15,CASSLPGGHTGELFF
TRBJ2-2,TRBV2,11,CASYFSGELFF
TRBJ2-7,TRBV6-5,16,CASSYPASGEASEQYF
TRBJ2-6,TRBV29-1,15,CSVRDRDSGANVLTF
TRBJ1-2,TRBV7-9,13,CASSLVQLHGYTF